What follows is one T cell receptor (beta chain) and its context. Its antigen is unidentified. Sequencing used immunoSEQ multiplex PCR; TCRdb keeps in-frame clones, though not all of them. The data contain 300,000 to 350,000 clones, approximately 86% of them singletons. The sample is drawn from a study of cytomegalovirus exposure and HLA in healthy donors. Study conclusions and caveats: Specific recognition of CMV antigens was confirmed in vitro for a few chains (all CMV-associated).

Separate from the approximately 650-subject first cohort, the roughly 120-subject validation cohort was the one that the donors belonged to. V shed 3 bases and J shed 6 bases, with 8 bases lying between them. The CDR3 spans 12 residues. The germline CDR1 and CDR2 sequences are SEHNR and FQNEAQ (reference sequence). What was sequenced was PBMCs. The clonotype was recovered from a man aged 30-40 years in good health and CMV-seronegative. The chain has TRBV7-9 and TRBJ1-2; the D is unclear. DNA for the CDR3: TGTGCCAGCAGCTTTGAGGGAGATGGCTACACCTTC. It translates to CASSFEGDGYTF.